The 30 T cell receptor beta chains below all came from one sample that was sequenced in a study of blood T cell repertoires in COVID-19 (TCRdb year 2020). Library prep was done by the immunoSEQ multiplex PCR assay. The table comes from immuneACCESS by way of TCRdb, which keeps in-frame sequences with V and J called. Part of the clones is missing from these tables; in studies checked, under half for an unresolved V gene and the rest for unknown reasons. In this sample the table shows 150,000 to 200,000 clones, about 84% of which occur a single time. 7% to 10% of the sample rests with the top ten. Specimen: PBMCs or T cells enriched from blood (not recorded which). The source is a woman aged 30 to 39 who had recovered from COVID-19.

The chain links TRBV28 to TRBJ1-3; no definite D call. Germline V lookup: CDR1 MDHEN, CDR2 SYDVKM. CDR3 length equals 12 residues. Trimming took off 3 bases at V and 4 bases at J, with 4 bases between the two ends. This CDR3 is CASSFSGNTIYF. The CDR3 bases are TGTGCCAGCAGTTTTTCGGGAAACACCATATATTTT.

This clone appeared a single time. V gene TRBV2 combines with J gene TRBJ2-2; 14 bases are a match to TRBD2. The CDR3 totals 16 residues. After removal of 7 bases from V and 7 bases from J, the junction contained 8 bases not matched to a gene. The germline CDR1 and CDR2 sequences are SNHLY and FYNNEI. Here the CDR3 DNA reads TGTGCCAGCACCAACAGGGGGACTAGCGGGAGCGGGGAGCTGTTTTTT. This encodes CASTNRGTSGSGELFF.

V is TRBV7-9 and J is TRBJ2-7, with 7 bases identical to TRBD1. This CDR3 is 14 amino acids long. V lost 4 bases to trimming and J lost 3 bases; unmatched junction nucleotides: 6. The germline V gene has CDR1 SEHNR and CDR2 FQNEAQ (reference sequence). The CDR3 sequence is CASSSRTGRYEQYF. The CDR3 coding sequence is TGTGCCAGCAGCTCAAGGACAGGTCGCTACGAGCAGTACTTC.

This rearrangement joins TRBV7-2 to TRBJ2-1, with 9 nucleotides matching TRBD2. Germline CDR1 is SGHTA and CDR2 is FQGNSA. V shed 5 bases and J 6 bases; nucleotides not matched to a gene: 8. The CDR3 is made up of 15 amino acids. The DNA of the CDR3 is TGTGCCAGCAGCCCTAGTACTAGCGGGCCCAATGAGCAGTTCTTC. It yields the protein CASSPSTSGPNEQFF.

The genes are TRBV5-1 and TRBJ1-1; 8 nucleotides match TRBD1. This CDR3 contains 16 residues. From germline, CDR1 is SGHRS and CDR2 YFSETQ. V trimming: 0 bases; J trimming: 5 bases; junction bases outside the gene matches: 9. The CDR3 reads CASSLDPSGGSTEAFF. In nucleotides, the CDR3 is TGCGCCAGCAGCTTGGACCCTTCAGGGGGCTCGACTGAAGCTTTCTTT.

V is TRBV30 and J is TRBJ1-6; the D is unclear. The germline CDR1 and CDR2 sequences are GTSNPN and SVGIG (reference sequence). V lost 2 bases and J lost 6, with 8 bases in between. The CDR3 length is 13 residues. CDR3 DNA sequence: TGTGCCTGGAGTCGTAGCGGTAATTCACCCCTCCACTTT. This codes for CAWSRSGNSPLHF.

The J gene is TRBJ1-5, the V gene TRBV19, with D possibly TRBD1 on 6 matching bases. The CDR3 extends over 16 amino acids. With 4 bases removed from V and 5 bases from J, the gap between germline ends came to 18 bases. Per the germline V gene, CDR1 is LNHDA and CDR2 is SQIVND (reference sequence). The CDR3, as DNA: TGTGCCAGTAGTAAGGTAACCGGACAGAGGGATCAGCCCCAGCATTTT. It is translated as CASSKVTGQRDQPQHF.

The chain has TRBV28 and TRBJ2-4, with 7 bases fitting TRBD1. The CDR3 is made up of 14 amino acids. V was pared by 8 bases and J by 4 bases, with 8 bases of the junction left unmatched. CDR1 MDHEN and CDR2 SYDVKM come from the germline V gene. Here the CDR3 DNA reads TGTGCCAGCTGCTCCGGGACAGTAAAAAACATTCAGTACTTC. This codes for CASCSGTVKNIQYF.

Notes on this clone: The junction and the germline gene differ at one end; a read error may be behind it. This CDR3 reads CASTLAGGSYEQYF. The CDR3 DNA reads TGTGCCAGCACTTTAGCGGGGGGCTCCTACGAGCAGTACTTC. The chain combines TRBV28 with TRBJ2-7, with 10 bases aligning to TRBD2. CDR1 is MDHEN, CDR2 SYDVKM, per germline. The CDR3 loop spans 14 amino acids.

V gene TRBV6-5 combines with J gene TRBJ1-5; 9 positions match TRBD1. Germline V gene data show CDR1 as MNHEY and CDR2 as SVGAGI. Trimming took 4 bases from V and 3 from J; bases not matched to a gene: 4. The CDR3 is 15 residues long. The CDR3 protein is CASSSGTGSNQPQHF. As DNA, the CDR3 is TGTGCCAGCAGTTCAGGGACAGGGTCCAATCAGCCCCAGCATTTT.

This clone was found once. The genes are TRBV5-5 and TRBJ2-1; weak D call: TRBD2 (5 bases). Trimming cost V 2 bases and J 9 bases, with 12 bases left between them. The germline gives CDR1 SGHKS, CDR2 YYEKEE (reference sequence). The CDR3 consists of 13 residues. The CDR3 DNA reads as TGTGCCAGCAGCTTTTTCCGAGGGAGTGAGCAGTTCTTC. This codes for CASSFFRGSEQFF.

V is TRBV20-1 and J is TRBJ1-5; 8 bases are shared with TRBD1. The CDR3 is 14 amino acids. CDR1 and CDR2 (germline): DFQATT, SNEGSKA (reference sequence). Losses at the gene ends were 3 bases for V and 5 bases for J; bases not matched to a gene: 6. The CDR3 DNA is TGCAGTGCTAGTGGGACAGGTCAATATCAGCCCCAGCATTTT. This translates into CSASGTGQYQPQHF.

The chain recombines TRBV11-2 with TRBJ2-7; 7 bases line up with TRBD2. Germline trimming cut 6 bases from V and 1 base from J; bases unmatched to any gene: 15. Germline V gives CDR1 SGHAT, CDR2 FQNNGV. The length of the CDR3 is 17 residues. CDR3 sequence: CASSYNTGLGSSYEQYF. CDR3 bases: TGTGCCAGCAGTTACAATACAGGACTAGGTTCTTCCTACGAGCAGTACTTC.

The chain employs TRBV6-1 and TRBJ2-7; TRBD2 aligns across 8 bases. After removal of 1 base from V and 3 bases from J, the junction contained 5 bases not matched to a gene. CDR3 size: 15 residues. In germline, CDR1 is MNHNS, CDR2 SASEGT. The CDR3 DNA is TGTGCCAGCAGTGAAGAGGTACTAGCGGTCTACGAGCAGTACTTC. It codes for CASSEEVLAVYEQYF.

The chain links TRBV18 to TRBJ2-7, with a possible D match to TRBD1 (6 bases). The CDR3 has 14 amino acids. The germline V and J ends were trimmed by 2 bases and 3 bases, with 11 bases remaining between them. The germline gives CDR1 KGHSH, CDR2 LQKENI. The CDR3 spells CASSPNRASYEQYF. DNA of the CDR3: TGTGCCAGCTCACCAAACAGGGCTAGCTACGAGCAGTACTTC.

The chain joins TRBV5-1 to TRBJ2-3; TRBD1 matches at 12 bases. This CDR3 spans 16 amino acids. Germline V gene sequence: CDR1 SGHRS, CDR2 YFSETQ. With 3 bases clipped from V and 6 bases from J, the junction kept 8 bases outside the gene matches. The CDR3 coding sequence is TGCGCCAGCAGCTCTAAATGGGACAGGGGGCCGGATACGCAGTATTTT. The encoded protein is CASSSKWDRGPDTQYF.

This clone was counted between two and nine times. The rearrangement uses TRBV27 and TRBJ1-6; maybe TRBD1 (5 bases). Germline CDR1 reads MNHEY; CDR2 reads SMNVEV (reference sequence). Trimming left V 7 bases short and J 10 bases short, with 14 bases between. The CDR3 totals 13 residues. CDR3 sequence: CASTRGGNSPLHF. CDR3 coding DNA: TGTGCCAGCACCCGGGGGGGTAACTCACCCCTCCACTTT.

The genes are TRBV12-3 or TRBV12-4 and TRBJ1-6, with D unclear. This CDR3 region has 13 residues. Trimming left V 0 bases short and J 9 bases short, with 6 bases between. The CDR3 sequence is CASSLASSSPLHF. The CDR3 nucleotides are TGTGCCAGCAGTTTAGCGTCGAGTTCACCCCTCCACTTT.

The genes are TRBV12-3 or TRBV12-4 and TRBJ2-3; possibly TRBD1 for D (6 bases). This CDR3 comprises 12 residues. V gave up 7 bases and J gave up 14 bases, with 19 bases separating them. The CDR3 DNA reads TGTGCCAGCAACCTCAGCGGACAGTTTTGGTATTTT. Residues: CASNLSGQFWYF.

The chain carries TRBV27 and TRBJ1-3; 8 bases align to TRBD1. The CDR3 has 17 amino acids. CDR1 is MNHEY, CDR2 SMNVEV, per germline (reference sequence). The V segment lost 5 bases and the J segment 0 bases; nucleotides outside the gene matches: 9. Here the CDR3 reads CASSLTQGGSSGNTIYF. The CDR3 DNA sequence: TGTGCCAGCAGTCTGACACAGGGGGGAAGCTCTGGAAACACCATATATTTT.

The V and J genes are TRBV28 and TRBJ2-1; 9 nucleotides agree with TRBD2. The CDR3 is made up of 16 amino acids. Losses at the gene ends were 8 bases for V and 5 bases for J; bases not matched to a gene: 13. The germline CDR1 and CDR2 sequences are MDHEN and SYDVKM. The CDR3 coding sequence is TGTGCCAGCTTTCGAGCGGGAGGCCCCTCTAACAATGAGCAGTTCTTC. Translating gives CASFRAGGPSNNEQFF.

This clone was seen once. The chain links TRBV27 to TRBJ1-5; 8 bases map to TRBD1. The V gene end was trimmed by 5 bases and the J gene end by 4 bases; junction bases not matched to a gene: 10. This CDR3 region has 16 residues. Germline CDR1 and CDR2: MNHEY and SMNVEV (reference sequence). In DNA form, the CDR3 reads TGTGCCAGCAGTCCCAGGGGGCAATTCGAAAATCAGCCCCAGCATTTT. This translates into CASSPRGQFENQPQHF.

The CDR3 here is CASSGGLGQGQVYTF. The CDR3 DNA sequence: TGTGCCAGTAGCGGGGGACTCGGACAGGGTCAGGTCTACACCTTC. This sequence joins TRBV19 and TRBJ1-2; 8 bases align to TRBD1. V gave up 6 bases and J gave up 10 bases; unmatched junction bases: 16. CDR3 length: 15 amino acids. Germline loops: CDR1 LNHDA, CDR2 SQIVND (reference sequence).

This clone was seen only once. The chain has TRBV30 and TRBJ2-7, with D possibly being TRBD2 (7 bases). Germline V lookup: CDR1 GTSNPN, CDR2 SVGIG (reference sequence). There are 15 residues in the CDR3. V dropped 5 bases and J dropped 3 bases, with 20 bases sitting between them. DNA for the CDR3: TGTGCCTGGGGGCTTGAGCTCGGGGGGCTCTACGAGCAGTACTTC. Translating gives CAWGLELGGLYEQYF.

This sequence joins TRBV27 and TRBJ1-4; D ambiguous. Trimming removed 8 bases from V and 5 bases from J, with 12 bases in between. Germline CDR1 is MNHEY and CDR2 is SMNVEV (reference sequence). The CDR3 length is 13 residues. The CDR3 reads CASRLAGNEKLFF. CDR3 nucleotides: TGTGCCAGCCGACTAGCGGGAAATGAAAAACTGTTTTTT.

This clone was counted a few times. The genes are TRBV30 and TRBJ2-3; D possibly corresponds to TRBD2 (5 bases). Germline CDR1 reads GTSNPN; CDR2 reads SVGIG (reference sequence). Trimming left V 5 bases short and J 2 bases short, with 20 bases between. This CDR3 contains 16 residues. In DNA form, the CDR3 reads TGTGCCTGGGCGAGGGATAAACTCAGAAACACAGATACGCAGTATTTT. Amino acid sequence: CAWARDKLRNTDTQYF.

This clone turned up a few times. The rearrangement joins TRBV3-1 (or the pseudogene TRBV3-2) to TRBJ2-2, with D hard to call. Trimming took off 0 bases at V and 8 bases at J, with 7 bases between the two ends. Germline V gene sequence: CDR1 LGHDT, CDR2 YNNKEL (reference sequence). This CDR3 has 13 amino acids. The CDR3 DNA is TGTGCCAGCAGCCAAGATTCGAGAGGGGAGCTGTTTTTT. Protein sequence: CASSQDSRGELFF.

The CDR3, as DNA: TGTGCTAGTGGATCGGGACAGCTCGACGGGGAGCTGTTTTTT. Translated: CASGSGQLDGELFF. The rearrangement joins TRBV12-5 to TRBJ2-2, with 7 bases identical to TRBD1. The CDR3 is 14 residues long. V dropped 6 bases and J dropped 7; count of bases not matched to a gene: 8. Looked up from germline, CDR1 is LGHNT and CDR2 is FRNRAP.

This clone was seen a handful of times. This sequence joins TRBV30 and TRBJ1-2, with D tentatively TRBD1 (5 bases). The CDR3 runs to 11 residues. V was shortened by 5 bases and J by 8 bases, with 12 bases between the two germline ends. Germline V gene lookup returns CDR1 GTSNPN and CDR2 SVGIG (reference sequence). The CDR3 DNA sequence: TGTGCCTGGTCCAGGGATTCGGGCTACACCTTC. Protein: CAWSRDSGYTF.

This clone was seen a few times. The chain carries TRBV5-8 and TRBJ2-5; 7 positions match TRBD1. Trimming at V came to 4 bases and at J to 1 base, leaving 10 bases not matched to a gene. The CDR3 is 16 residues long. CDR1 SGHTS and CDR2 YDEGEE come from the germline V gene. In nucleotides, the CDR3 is TGTGCCAGCAGCCAGACCGGGACAGCACTCCAAGAGACCCAGTACTTC. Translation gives CASSQTGTALQETQYF.